Shown below are 12 T cell receptor beta chains from a single sample sequenced in a study of breast tumors, draining lymph nodes, adjacent tissues. Samples came from axillary lymph nodes draining the breast cancer. MiXCR, applied by TCRdb to the multiplex PCR reads, yields one record per CDR3 protein. The sample records about 110,000 distinct CDR3 sequences, roughly 29% being singletons. Material for sequencing was axillary lymph node tissue. Receptor source: a female donor with breast cancer. Some clones in this sample may be carry-over from other donors' samples.

This chain uses TRBV27 with TRBJ1-1, with D uncertain. Germline-derived CDR1 and CDR2 are MNHEY and SMNVEV (reference sequence). This CDR3 has 14 residues. Trimming stripped 0 bases from V and 4 bases from J, with 9 bases between. The CDR3 DNA is TGTGCCAGCAGTTTATCAGGGTTGGGCACTGAAGCTTTCTTT. Its protein is CASSLSGLGTEAFF.

The genes are TRBV18 and TRBJ1-1; TRBD1 aligns across 9 bases. The J segment lost 3 bases and the V segment lost 5 bases, leaving 7 bases of the junction unmatched. CDR1 and CDR2 from the germline V gene are KGHSH and LQKENI. The CDR3 has 15 residues. The CDR3 DNA sequence: TGTGCCAGCTCATTCCACAGGGGGCAATACACTGAAGCTTTCTTT. Encoded protein: CASSFHRGQYTEAFF.

This clonotype appeared many times. The chain is built from TRBV7-6 and TRBJ2-1, with TRBD2 identical over 8 bases. The CDR3 runs to 14 residues. Germline assignment: CDR1 SGHVS and CDR2 FNYEAQ. J lost 0 bases, V lost 11 bases, and 6 bases had no gene match. The CDR3 coding sequence is TGTGCCGTCGGGGGGGTTAGCTCCTACAATGAGCAGTTCTTC. Translating gives CAVGGVSSYNEQFF.

This clonotype occurred many times. This sequence joins TRBV7-3 and TRBJ2-1; 9 nucleotides agree with TRBD2. Germline V lookup: CDR1 SGHTA, CDR2 FQGTGA. Trimming cost V 9 bases and J 5 bases; bases outside gene matches: 17. The CDR3 runs 17 residues. The CDR3 loop reads CARGLPGASGVNNEQFF. DNA for the CDR3: TGTGCCAGGGGGCTCCCAGGGGCTAGCGGGGTCAACAATGAGCAGTTCTTC.

With regard to this clonotype: The CDR3 ends on some other residue instead of the conserved phenylalanine or tryptophan, so this is likely a read error. No DNA is shown, since the ends of the CDR3 on it are uncertain; the CDR3 is the one TCRdb lists. The V and J genes are TRBV24-1 and TRBJ2-5; TRBD1 is the table's D call, not checked against the DNA. The CDR3 is 15 residues long, counting both termini. Germline V CDR1 and CDR2: KGHDR, SFDVKD. The CDR3 region is CATSDPDRAGATQDL.

This clonotype was counted at least ten times. For the CDR3, the DNA is TGTGCCAGCAGTTCTGGGGACTTCCTTTTCCGGAATGAGCAGTTCTTC. Translating it yields CASSSGDFLFRNEQFF. The rearrangement uses TRBV25-1 and TRBJ2-1, with a possible D match to TRBD2 (6 bases). Per the germline V gene, CDR1 is MGHDK and CDR2 is SYGVNS. V lost 5 bases to trimming and J lost 7 bases, with 21 bases between them. The CDR3 spans 16 residues.

The CDR3 region has the DNA TGTGCCGGGAGAGCGGGGGGGCTTACAGATACGCAGTATTTT. It encodes CAGRAGGLTDTQYF. The chain uses TRBV28 and TRBJ2-3, with 10 bases lining up with TRBD2. This CDR3 is built from 14 residues. Germline V lookup: CDR1 MDHEN, CDR2 SYDVKM. The junction had 8 bases not matched to a gene; V was cut back by 11 bases and J by 3 bases.

The V and J genes are TRBV7-2 and TRBJ2-1, with 9 positions matching TRBD1. V lost 6 bases, J lost 4 bases, and 7 bases stayed unmatched. Germline V gives CDR1 SGHTA, CDR2 FQGNSA. The CDR3 runs 15 residues. This chain's CDR3 is CASRVDRGTYNEQFF. In DNA, the CDR3 is TGTGCCAGCAGAGTGGACAGGGGAACTTACAATGAGCAGTTCTTC.

At least ten counts were recorded for this clonotype. This chain uses TRBV6-4 with TRBJ2-3; 8 bases are shared with TRBD2. The CDR3 is 14 amino acids. Germline V gene lookup returns CDR1 MRHNA and CDR2 SNTAGT. J was trimmed by 5 bases and V by 5 bases; bases with no gene match: 6. The CDR3 protein is CASSPGRALDTQYF. CDR3 nucleotides: TGTGCCAGCAGTCCCGGGAGGGCCTTAGATACGCAGTATTTT.

This clonotype was picked up many times. The chain is built from TRBV3-1 and TRBJ1-5; D is undetermined. CDR1 LGHDT and CDR2 YNNKEL come from the germline V gene (reference sequence). This CDR3 contains 13 residues. The ends were cut back, 2 bases at V and 0 bases at J, with 2 bases in the middle. CDR3 loop: CASSQNSNQPQHF. CDR3 sequence (DNA): TGTGCCAGCAGCCAAAATAGCAATCAGCCCCAGCATTTT.

The chain combines TRBV2 with TRBJ2-1, with a tentative D call TRBD2 (5 bases). The V end was cut by 3 bases, the J end by 6 bases, with 6 bases between. Germline loops: CDR1 SNHLY, CDR2 FYNNEI. The CDR3 extends over 12 amino acids. The CDR3 DNA sequence: TGTGCCAGCAGTGAGGGGAGCAATGAGCAGTTCTTC. It specifies CASSEGSNEQFF.

This clonotype was recorded many times. V is TRBV4-2 and J is TRBJ2-1; TRBD1 aligns across 10 bases. The CDR3 loop spans 16 amino acids. Germline V gene sequence: CDR1 LGHNA, CDR2 YNFKEQ. V shed 4 bases and J 4 bases; nucleotides not matched to a gene: 7. The CDR3 is CASSLTTGGAYNEQFF. The CDR3 DNA reads as TGTGCCAGCAGCCTCACGACAGGGGGCGCTTACAATGAGCAGTTCTTC.